The 6 T cell receptor beta chains in this list originate from one sample, sequenced in a study of OX40 agonist ivuxolimab in advanced cancers. The library was generated by the immunoSEQ multiplex PCR assay. TCRdb re-hosts the immuneACCESS table, in-frame sequences only. Its copies lack some clones; in the studies checked, an unresolved V gene accounts for under half of them, and the cause for the rest is not known. This sample gives about 98,000 clones in total; about 85% of them show up just once. The top ten hold around 0.82% of the sample. This specimen was CD4+ or CD8+ T cells sorted from blood, taken in a trial of the OX40 agonist ivuxolimab. The receptors were gathered from an adult with an advanced solid tumor such as melanoma, head and neck, liver or kidney cancer.

The gene calls are TRBV7-2 and TRBJ2-5; TRBD2 aligns across 8 bases. V trimming: 3 bases; J trimming: 4 bases; junction bases outside the gene matches: 1. Germline values: CDR1 SGHTA, CDR2 FQGNSA. CDR3 length: 13 amino acids. CDR3 residues: CASSFTSGETQYF. The CDR3, as DNA: TGTGCCAGCAGCTTCACTAGCGGAGAGACCCAGTACTTC.

This clone was seen a handful of times. J is TRBJ1-5 and V is TRBV28; D is possibly TRBD1 (5 bases). The CDR3 runs to 14 residues. Germline assignment: CDR1 MDHEN and CDR2 SYDVKM. Trimming left V 6 bases short and J 1 base short, with 10 bases between. Here the CDR3 DNA reads TGTGCCAGCAGCCTCCGACAGAGCAATCAGCCCCAGCATTTT. Encoded protein: CASSLRQSNQPQHF.

For the CDR3, the DNA is TGTGCCAGCAGTGACCAGGGTCCCCACACTGAAGCTTTCTTT. This encodes CASSDQGPHTEAFF. The chain has TRBV6-1 and TRBJ1-1, with D possibly TRBD1 on 5 matching bases. Germline V gene sequence: CDR1 MNHNS, CDR2 SASEGT. V lost 3 bases and J 3 bases, leaving 11 bases between the germline ends. The CDR3 runs to 14 residues.

This chain links TRBV10-3 with TRBJ1-1, with D tentatively TRBD1 (6 bases). CDR3 length: 15 amino acids. Per the germline V gene, CDR1 is ENHRY and CDR2 is SYGVKD. V lost 10 bases to trimming and J lost 7 bases, with 25 bases between them. The CDR3, as DNA: TGTGCCACGCATGCCGATCAGTCCAGGGGATATGAAGCTTTCTTT. Translating gives CATHADQSRGYEAFF.

The V gene is TRBV2, the J gene TRBJ2-1; the D is unclear. Germline V gene lookup returns CDR1 SNHLY and CDR2 FYNNEI. The CDR3 length is 12 residues. The V end lost 8 bases, the J end lost 5 bases, and 10 bases lay between the germline ends. The CDR3 loop is CASLYANNEQFF. CDR3 sequence (DNA): TGTGCCAGCCTGTACGCAAACAATGAGCAGTTCTTC.

This chain links TRBV5-4 with TRBJ2-6; D not resolved. Germline lookup yields CDR1 SGHNT and CDR2 YYREEE (reference sequence). The CDR3 sequence is 16 residues long. V was clipped by 0 bases and J by 0 bases, with 7 bases between them. The CDR3 loop is CASSLVETSGANVLTF. In DNA, the CDR3 is TGTGCCAGCAGCTTGGTTGAAACCTCTGGGGCCAACGTCCTGACTTTC. Full variable domain (rest looked up from reference TRBV5-4 and TRBJ2-6): ETGVTQSPTHLIKTRGQQVTLRCSSQSGHNTVSWYQQALGQGPQFIFQYYREEENGRGNFPPRFSGLQFPNYSSELNVNALELDDSALYLCASSLVETSGANVLTFGAGSRLTVL.